This T cell receptor beta chain was sequenced in a study of cytomegalovirus exposure and HLA in healthy donors. About this clone itself: The antigen remains undetermined.

This PCR relied on a set of 60 Vbeta primers and 13 Jbeta primers. Profiled with immunoSEQ multiplex PCR; TCRdb holds only in-frame clones, not every one. The table has approximately 150,000 clones, 55% to 85% seen once. General study points: Accurate HLA-A and HLA-B prediction from TCR beta sequences was reported for most subjects. The classifier reportedly diagnosed cytomegalovirus status with high sensitivity and specificity.

This CDR3 region has 14 residues. V lost 4 bases and J 3 bases, leaving 11 bases between the germline ends. CDR1 and CDR2 (germline): MNHEY, SMNVEV (reference sequence). The receptor was derived from a middle-aged man in good health and CMV-seronegative. The sequenced sample consisted of PBMCs. V and J are TRBV27 and TRBJ2-3; TRBD1 might be the D (6 bases). CDR3 DNA: TGTGCCAGCAGTTCAGGGGCCCGGACAGATACGCAGTATTTT. Amino acids: CASSSGARTDTQYF.